The next 19 T cell receptor beta chains were all read from a single sample in a study of beta chain features in type 1 diabetes. Since all of the isolated RNA was reverse transcribed, expressed TCRB transcripts were what got sequenced. Repertoires were generated with immunoSEQ multiplex PCR, while TCRdb's copy carries only in-frame clones and drops some. The table records 120,000 to 150,000 clones, 6.9% of them present only once. The sequenced sample was central memory CD4+ T cells from blood. The receptors originated from a woman aged 30 to 39 in good health.

This chain uses TRBV7-9 with TRBJ2-5, with D tentatively TRBD1 (6 bases). The V end lost 3 bases, the J end lost 1 base, and 9 bases lay between the germline ends. The germline gives CDR1 SEHNR, CDR2 FQNEAQ (reference sequence). The CDR3 is 14 amino acids. CDR3 sequence: CASSLRQAQETQYF. The CDR3, as DNA: TGTGCCAGCAGCTTGAGACAGGCCCAAGAGACCCAGTACTTC.

This clone has only one observation. The V gene is TRBV5-4, the J gene TRBJ2-1; 7 bases are a match to TRBD2. CDR1 SGHNT and CDR2 YYREEE come from the germline V gene (reference sequence). J was trimmed by 0 bases and V by 1 base; bases with no gene match: 4. The CDR3 runs to 16 residues. The CDR3 here is CASSLIGGSSYNEQFF. The CDR3 nucleotides read TGTGCCAGCAGCTTGATCGGCGGGAGCTCCTACAATGAGCAGTTCTTC.

The CDR3: CASSALSRLQETQYF. In DNA, the CDR3 is TGTGCCAGCAGTGCCCTTTCCCGTCTTCAAGAGACCCAGTACTTC. The chain joins TRBV25-1 to TRBJ2-5; D not resolved. Germline V CDR1 and CDR2: MGHDK, SYGVNS. Trimming pared 4 bases from V and 2 bases from J, leaving 14 bases between. This CDR3 is built from 15 residues.

This chain uses TRBV7-2 with TRBJ1-3; no clear D. CDR1 and CDR2 from the germline V gene are SGHTA and FQGNSA. V gave up 6 bases and J gave up 0 bases, with 9 bases separating them. The CDR3 loop spans 14 amino acids. The CDR3 loop reads CASSPWLSGNTIYF. CDR3 sequence (DNA): TGTGCCAGCAGTCCATGGCTCTCTGGAAACACCATATATTTT.

The rearrangement uses TRBV28 and TRBJ2-4; 10 bases agree with TRBD2. In germline, CDR1 is MDHEN, CDR2 SYDVKM. The CDR3 is made up of 16 amino acids. V lost 3 bases and J lost 3; bases outside the gene matches: 5. The CDR3 is CASSFQREGGKNIQYF. In DNA form, the CDR3 reads TGTGCCAGCAGTTTCCAGCGGGAGGGCGGCAAAAACATTCAGTACTTC. The full variable domain, completed using reference TRBV28 and TRBJ2-4, is DVKVTQSSRYLVKRTGEKVFLECVQDMDHENMFWYRQDPGLGLRLIYFSYDVKMKEKGDIPEGYSVSREKKERFSLILESASTNQTSMYLCASSFQREGGKNIQYFGAGTRLSVL.

This clone was picked up many times. The chain uses TRBV30 and TRBJ2-7, with D possibly matching TRBD1 (7 bases). This CDR3 is built from 14 residues. CDR1 and CDR2 from the germline V gene are GTSNPN and SVGIG (reference sequence). V lost 6 bases and J lost 9, with 24 bases in between. The CDR3 loop reads CACEAGGGLQVQYF. The CDR3 DNA reads as TGTGCCTGCGAAGCAGGGGGAGGTTTACAGGTGCAGTACTTC. The entire variable domain, with the rest obtained from reference TRBV30 and TRBJ2-7, is as follows: SQTIHQWPATLVQPVGSPLSLECTVEGTSNPNLYWYRQAAGRGLQLLFYSVGIGQISSEVPQNLSASRPQDRQFILSSKKLLLSDSGFYLCACEAGGGLQVQYFGPGTRLTVT.

The rearrangement uses TRBV25-1 and TRBJ2-1, with D possibly being TRBD2 (6 bases). The ends were cut back, 6 bases at V and 6 bases at J, with 18 bases in the middle. CDR3 length: 15 amino acids. Germline-derived CDR1 and CDR2 are MGHDK and SYGVNS. CDR3 region: CASSFDLGGINEQFF. CDR3 DNA: TGTGCCAGCAGCTTTGATTTGGGGGGAATCAATGAGCAGTTCTTC.

The chain couples TRBV18 to TRBJ1-2, with D perhaps matching TRBD1 (5 bases). The CDR3 loop spans 14 amino acids. Per germline, CDR1 KGHSH and CDR2 LQKENI. Trimming took off 0 bases at V and 7 bases at J, with 12 bases between the two ends. CDR3 residues: CASSPPGTTRGYTF. CDR3 bases: TGTGCCAGCTCACCACCAGGGACTACGCGTGGCTACACCTTC.

This clone was counted only a few times. Here the CDR3 DNA reads TGTGCCACGGAGATGGAGGGATTCGGTGAAAAACTGTTTTTT. It translates to CATEMEGFGEKLFF. The chain links TRBV6-1 to TRBJ1-4; D is ambiguous. V lost 10 bases to trimming and J lost 7 bases, with 19 bases between them. CDR3 length: 14 residues. The V gene's germline CDR1 is MNHNS and CDR2 SASEGT.

The chain is built from TRBV28 and TRBJ1-5; D perhaps matches TRBD1 (6 bases). The germline gives CDR1 MDHEN, CDR2 SYDVKM. The V end was cut by 8 bases, the J end by 0 bases, with 14 bases between. The CDR3 is 15 amino acids. This CDR3 is CASHTGGGSNQPQHF. The CDR3, as DNA: TGTGCCAGCCACACGGGAGGGGGTAGCAATCAGCCCCAGCATTTT.

CDR3 amino acids: CASSLAKGLETQYF. In nucleotides, the CDR3 is TGTGCCAGCAGCTTGGCCAAGGGGCTAGAGACCCAGTACTTC. The V gene is TRBV5-4, the J gene TRBJ2-5, with D possibly matching TRBD1 (5 bases). V lost 0 bases, J lost 4 bases, and 10 bases lay in between. CDR3 size: 14 residues. Germline-derived CDR1 and CDR2 are SGHNT and YYREEE (reference sequence). Looking up the rest from reference TRBV5-4 and TRBJ2-5 gives the full variable domain: ETGVTQSPTHLIKTRGQQVTLRCSSQSGHNTVSWYQQALGQGPQFIFQYYREEENGRGNFPPRFSGLQFPNYSSELNVNALELDDSALYLCASSLAKGLETQYFGPGTRLLVL.

Note on this clone: One end of the junction varies from germline; a read error may be responsible. The rearrangement joins TRBV20-1 to TRBJ1-2; a possible D gene is TRBD1 (5 bases). Germline V gene lookup returns CDR1 DFQATT and CDR2 SNEGSKA (reference sequence). CDR3 length equals 11 residues. The CDR3 sequence is CSARFSRDFYF. DNA of the CDR3: TGCAGTGCTAGATTCTCTAGGGACTTCTACTTC.

This clone was counted a few times. This chain joins TRBV5-5 and TRBJ2-3; TRBD1 matches at 7 bases. After removal of 1 base from V and 2 bases from J, the junction contained 1 base not matched to a gene. Germline V gene lookup returns CDR1 SGHKS and CDR2 YYEKEE (reference sequence). CDR3 length equals 14 residues. The CDR3: CASSLQGDTDTQYF. In nucleotides, the CDR3 is TGTGCCAGCAGCTTGCAGGGGGACACAGATACGCAGTATTTT. Full variable domain (remainder filled in from reference TRBV5-5 and TRBJ2-3): DAGVTQSPTHLIKTRGQQVTLRCSPISGHKSVSWYQQVLGQGPQFIFQYYEKEERGRGNFPDRFSARQFPNYSSELNVNALLLGDSALYLCASSLQGDTDTQYFGPGTRLTVL.

The gene calls are TRBV18 and TRBJ2-1; the match to TRBD2 covers 12 bases. This CDR3 has 15 amino acids. The J segment lost 6 bases and the V segment lost 3 bases, leaving 3 bases of the junction unmatched. Germline V gene data show CDR1 as KGHSH and CDR2 as LQKENI. CDR3 residues: CASSPSSGRVNEQFF. The CDR3 DNA follows: TGTGCCAGCTCACCGTCTAGCGGGAGGGTCAATGAGCAGTTCTTC.

The chain joins TRBV29-1 to TRBJ1-1; TRBD1 aligns across 7 bases. This CDR3 spans 14 amino acids. The ends lost 4 bases at V and 1 base at J; junction bases unmatched: 6. Germline CDR1 reads SQVTM; CDR2 reads ANQGSEA. DNA of the CDR3: TGCAGCGTTGCGACGAACAGGGGGAACACTGAAGCTTTCTTT. Its protein product is CSVATNRGNTEAFF.

The chain recombines TRBV7-2 with TRBJ2-1; D gene ambiguous. CDR1 and CDR2 (germline): SGHTA, FQGNSA. Trimming shortened V by 6 bases and J by 0 bases, and 12 bases separated the two germline ends. CDR3 length: 15 residues. CDR3 in DNA: TGTGCCAGCAGACAGATCGGTAGCTCCTACAATGAGCAGTTCTTC. Its protein is CASRQIGSSYNEQFF.

This clone was seen only a few times. The gene calls are TRBV6-1 and TRBJ2-3; tentatively, D is TRBD2 (5 bases). The CDR3 runs to 14 residues. Trimming took off 7 bases at V and 0 bases at J, with 11 bases between the two ends. CDR1 and CDR2 (germline): MNHNS, SASEGT. This CDR3 is CASMRVRSTDTQYF. In DNA, the CDR3 is TGTGCCAGCATGAGGGTCCGGAGCACAGATACGCAGTATTTT.

This clone was counted a few times. The chain employs TRBV28 and TRBJ2-7, with D unresolved. The CDR3 runs 15 residues. Trimming cost V 4 bases and J 2 bases, with 15 bases left between them. CDR1 is MDHEN, CDR2 SYDVKM, per germline. The CDR3 loop reads CASSSPGSGPYEQYF. The DNA for the CDR3 is TGTGCCAGCAGTTCCCCCGGGTCTGGTCCCTACGAGCAGTACTTC.

This sequence joins TRBV4-2 and TRBJ1-5; D is perhaps TRBD1 (6 bases). Germline-derived CDR1 and CDR2 are LGHNA and YNFKEQ. CDR3 length equals 14 residues. Trimming took off 5 bases at V and 1 base at J, with 9 bases between the two ends. The CDR3 DNA follows: TGTGCCAGCAGCGGCAGGGGCAGCAATCAGCCCCAGCATTTT. Translating gives CASSGRGSNQPQHF.